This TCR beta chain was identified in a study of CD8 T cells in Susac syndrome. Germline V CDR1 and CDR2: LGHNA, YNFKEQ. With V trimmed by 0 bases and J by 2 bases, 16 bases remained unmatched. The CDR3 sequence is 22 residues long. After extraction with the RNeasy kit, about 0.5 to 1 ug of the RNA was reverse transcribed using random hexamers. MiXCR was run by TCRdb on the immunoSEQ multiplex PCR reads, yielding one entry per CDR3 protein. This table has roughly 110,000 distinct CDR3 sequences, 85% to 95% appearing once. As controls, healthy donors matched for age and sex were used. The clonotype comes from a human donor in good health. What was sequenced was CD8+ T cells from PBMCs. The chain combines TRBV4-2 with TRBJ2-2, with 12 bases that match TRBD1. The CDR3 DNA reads TGTGCCAGCAGCCAAGATCCTATTCCCTCCGGGACAGGGGGCGCTAACACCGGGGAGCTGTTTTTT. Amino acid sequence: CASSQDPIPSGTGGANTGELFF.